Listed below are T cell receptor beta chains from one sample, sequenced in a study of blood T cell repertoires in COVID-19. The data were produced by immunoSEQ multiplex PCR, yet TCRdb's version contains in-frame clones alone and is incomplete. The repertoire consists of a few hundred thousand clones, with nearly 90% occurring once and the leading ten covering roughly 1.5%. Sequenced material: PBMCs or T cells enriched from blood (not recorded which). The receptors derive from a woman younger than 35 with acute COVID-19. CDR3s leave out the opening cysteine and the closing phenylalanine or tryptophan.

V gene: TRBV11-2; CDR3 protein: ASSPWDRVETQY
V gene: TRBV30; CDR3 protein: AWSVRYGTGAGQPQH
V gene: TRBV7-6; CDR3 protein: ASSQTSAGERLGIITDTQY
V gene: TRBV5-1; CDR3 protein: ASSLAGVSEKLF
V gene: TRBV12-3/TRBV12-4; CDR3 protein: ASSLADRWRF
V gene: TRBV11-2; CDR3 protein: ASSLVAGAAGANVLT
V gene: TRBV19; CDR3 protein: ASSIDLWRGENIQY
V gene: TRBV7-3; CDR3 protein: ASSLVPGQGTMTEAF
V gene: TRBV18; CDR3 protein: ASSTSVASGKVTLNEQF
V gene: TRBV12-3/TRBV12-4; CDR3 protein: ASSLQTRYEQY
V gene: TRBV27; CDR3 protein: ASSFRTGGRNGYT
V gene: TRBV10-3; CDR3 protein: AIFEPGTGSYEQY
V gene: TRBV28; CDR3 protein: ASSLLQGEAF
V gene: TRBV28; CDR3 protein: ASGEVFSSYEQY
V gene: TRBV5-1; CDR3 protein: ASSLSTGDYGYT
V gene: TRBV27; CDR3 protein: LETGGYT
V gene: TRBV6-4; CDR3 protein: ASSDSSDNEQF
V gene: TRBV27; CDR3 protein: ASSLSRDTSGNTIY
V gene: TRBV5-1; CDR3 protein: ASSLGGQETQY
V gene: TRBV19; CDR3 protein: ASSPRTSGAYEQY
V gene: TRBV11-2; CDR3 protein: ASSLSRKGLAGAGHEQY
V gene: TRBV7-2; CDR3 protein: ASSLIARGSHEQY
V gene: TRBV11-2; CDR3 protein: ASSFLRGNTEAF
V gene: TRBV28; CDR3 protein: ASSPTPGLAGNNEQF
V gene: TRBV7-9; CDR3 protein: ASSPPSDTGRQETQY
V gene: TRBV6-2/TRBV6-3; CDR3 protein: ASSTRDRGPYNEQF
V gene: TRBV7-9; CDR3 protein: ASSSGTSRSGANVLT
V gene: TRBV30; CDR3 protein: AWSRLAGGNEQF
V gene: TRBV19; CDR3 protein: ASSLRGINEKLF
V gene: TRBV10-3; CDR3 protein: AISGQGALNEQY
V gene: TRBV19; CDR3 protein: ASSIPGQANEQF
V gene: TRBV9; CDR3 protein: ASSVLIAGGPDGELF
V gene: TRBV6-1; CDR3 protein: ASSEAPYTDTQY
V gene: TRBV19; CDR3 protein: ASSIITSGRDTQY
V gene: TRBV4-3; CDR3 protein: ASSQDPDRGSSYNEQF
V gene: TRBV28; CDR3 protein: ASMGTGLPGELF
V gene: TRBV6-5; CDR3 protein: ASSTGQGSLYGYT
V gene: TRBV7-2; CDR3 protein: ASSPGLGGYT
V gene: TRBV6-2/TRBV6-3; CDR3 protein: ASSRGTGGSGQETQY
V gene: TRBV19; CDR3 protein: ASTPATTGEKLF
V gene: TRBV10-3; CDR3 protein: AISERASGTNEKLF
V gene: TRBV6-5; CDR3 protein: ASSSSPAGGNEQF
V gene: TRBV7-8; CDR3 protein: ASSSDRGGQPQH
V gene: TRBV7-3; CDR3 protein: ASSSAGTLSGTEAF
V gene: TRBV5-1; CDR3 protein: ASSLERYGYT
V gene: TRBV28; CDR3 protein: ASSSIYKLTGHPTNEKLF